These 14 T cell receptor beta chains originate from one sample sequenced in a study of CD8 T cells in ankylosing spondylitis. Study outcomes and limitations: What seemed typical of ankylosing spondylitis blood was a TCR beta motif built from several highly homologous variants.

Each CDR3 protein gets one entry after TCRdb re-called the 5' RACE reads with MiXCR. The sample holds about 800,000 distinct CDR3 sequences, approximately 12% seen once. These TCRs are of unknown antigen specificity. The sequencing sample was made of blood, either unsorted or a sorted T cell fraction (not recorded which). The receptors were gathered from a male donor with ankylosing spondylitis.

The chain is built from TRBV20-1 and TRBJ1-4, with 7 bases fitting TRBD1. With 5 bases clipped from V and 8 bases from J, the junction kept 8 bases outside the gene matches. Germline lookup yields CDR1 DFQATT and CDR2 SNEGSKA (reference sequence). The CDR3 covers 13 residues. The DNA for the CDR3 is TGCAGTGCTCCCGGACAGGTGGCGGAAAAACTGTTTTTT. It yields the protein CSAPGQVAEKLFF.

The gene calls are TRBV20-1 and TRBJ1-5; 7 bases are a match to TRBD1. The junction had 7 bases not matched to a gene; V was cut back by 2 bases and J by 3 bases. The CDR3 loop spans 15 amino acids. Germline CDR1 reads DFQATT; CDR2 reads SNEGSKA (reference sequence). CDR3: CSARFLGQTNQPQHF. In DNA, the CDR3 is TGCAGTGCTAGATTCCTGGGACAGACCAATCAGCCCCAGCATTTT.

This clonotype was recorded many times. V is TRBV5-1 and J is TRBJ2-3, with D perhaps matching TRBD1 (5 bases). Trimming pared 3 bases from V and 2 bases from J, leaving 10 bases between. The CDR3 spans 14 residues. Germline V gives CDR1 SGHRS, CDR2 YFSETQ. DNA for the CDR3: TGCGCCAGCAGCTGGCAGGGATCCACAGATACGCAGTATTTT. Protein product: CASSWQGSTDTQYF.

The chain joins TRBV20-1 to TRBJ2-7; 7 nucleotides agree with TRBD1. V dropped 5 bases and J dropped 7; count of bases not matched to a gene: 11. Germline V gives CDR1 DFQATT, CDR2 SNEGSKA (reference sequence). The CDR3 sequence is 13 residues long. CDR3 sequence (DNA): TGCAGTGCTGGGCCGGACAGGATAAGGGAGCAGTACTTC. Its protein product is CSAGPDRIREQYF.

There are a few counts of this clonotype. J is TRBJ1-5 and V is TRBV7-2, with D unresolved. The CDR3 loop spans 13 amino acids. Germline V gives CDR1 SGHTA, CDR2 FQGNSA. Trimming removed 2 bases from V and 5 bases from J, with 7 bases in between. The CDR3 DNA sequence: TGTGCCAGCAGCTTAACCTTCGATCAGCCCCAGCATTTT. The encoded protein is CASSLTFDQPQHF.

This clonotype was observed a handful of times. The chain couples TRBV20-1 to TRBJ2-3; 8 nucleotides align to TRBD2. The CDR3 is 14 residues long. The germline gives CDR1 DFQATT, CDR2 SNEGSKA (reference sequence). This CDR3 reads CSLEVSGKPDTQYF. The CDR3 DNA is TGCAGCCTTGAGGTTAGCGGGAAGCCAGATACGCAGTATTTT.

CDR3 residues: CASRPSGRDEQFF. For the CDR3, the DNA is TGTGCCAGCAGGCCCAGCGGGAGGGATGAGCAGTTCTTC. V usage is TRBV28 and J usage is TRBJ2-1; 10 nucleotides align to TRBD2. This CDR3 region has 13 residues. After removal of 6 bases from V and 8 bases from J, the junction contained 4 bases not matched to a gene. Germline V gives CDR1 MDHEN, CDR2 SYDVKM.

This clonotype was counted only a few times. The chain carries TRBV28 and TRBJ2-1, with D perhaps matching TRBD1 or TRBD2 (5 bases each). V gave up 8 bases and J gave up 4 bases, with 9 bases separating them. Germline CDR1 MDHEN, CDR2 SYDVKM. CDR3 length: 12 amino acids. The CDR3 spells CASGTGYNEQFF. The CDR3 DNA is TGTGCCAGCGGGACGGGATACAATGAGCAGTTCTTC.

This clonotype has just a few counts. The chain has TRBV12-3 or TRBV12-4 and TRBJ2-1, with D maybe TRBD2 (6 bases). Trimming removed 6 bases from V and 4 bases from J, with 22 bases in between. The CDR3 totals 17 residues. In DNA form, the CDR3 reads TGTGCCAGCAGCTTACTCCCCCCGTGGAGGGATTACAATGAGCAGTTCTTC. It translates to CASSLLPPWRDYNEQFF.

In its sample, this clonotype was seen many times. The conserved phenylalanine or tryptophan is not found at the CDR3 terminus, so this likely reflects a read error. No DNA is shown, since the ends of the CDR3 on it are uncertain; the CDR3 is the one TCRdb lists. The J gene is TRBJ1-1, the V gene TRBV6-6; the table's D call of TRBD1 was not tested on the DNA. Germline V gene lookup returns CDR1 MNHNY and CDR2 SVGAGI (reference sequence). The CDR3 comprises 12 residues, both ends counted. CDR3 sequence reads: CASSDRTEAPPS.

This clonotype has just a few counts. This sequence joins TRBV5-3 and TRBJ1-5; D is uncertain. TRBV5-3 falls under the ORF class, with uncertain function. The CDR3 length is 11 residues. Trimming shortened V by 4 bases and J by 5 bases, and 4 bases separated the two germline ends. In DNA, the CDR3 is TGTGCCAGAAGCACCCATCAGCCCCAGCATTTT. As protein: CARSTHQPQHF.

This clonotype was observed a handful of times. J is TRBJ1-1 and V is TRBV4-3; D gene unclear. From germline, CDR1 is LGHNA and CDR2 YSLEER. The V and J ends lost 0 bases and 4 bases respectively, with 9 bases between them. The CDR3 extends over 14 amino acids. CDR3: CASSQDNFGTEAFF. CDR3 bases: TGCGCCAGCAGCCAAGATAACTTCGGCACTGAAGCTTTCTTT.

This clonotype came up a few times. This chain links TRBV11-1 with TRBJ2-1; 15 bases agree with TRBD2. The CDR3 has 19 residues. V lost 5 bases to trimming and J lost 1 base; unmatched junction nucleotides: 9. The germline V gene encodes CDR1 SGHAT and CDR2 FQDESV (reference sequence). The CDR3 region is CASSLLGLAGGISYNEQFF. Here the CDR3 DNA reads TGTGCCAGCAGCCTTTTGGGACTAGCGGGGGGAATTTCCTACAATGAGCAGTTCTTC.

The V call is TRBV7-2, the J call TRBJ1-5, with D perhaps matching TRBD1 (6 bases). Germline V gene data show CDR1 as SGHTA and CDR2 as FQGNSA. V was cut by 1 base and J by 6 bases, with 13 bases left in between. This CDR3 is 15 amino acids long. The CDR3 bases are TGTGCCAGCAGCTTAGGAGACAGGAGGAGTCAGCCCCAGCATTTT. Amino acid sequence: CASSLGDRRSQPQHF.